The 3 T cell receptor beta chains below all came from one sample that was sequenced in a study of T-cell reconstitution after alpha-beta-depleted transplantation in children. Unique molecular identifiers featured in how the TCRbeta library was prepared. TCRdb reprocessed the PCR reads with MiXCR, giving one entry per CDR3 protein. Among about 610,000 distinct CDR3 sequences, roughly a tenth were seen once, and the ten largest hold less than 5%. The sample here was PBMCs from the stem cell graft donor, taken from the stem cell graft. These receptors originate from a human donor who donated a stem cell graft to a child with acute myeloid leukemia.

V gene TRBV29-1 combines with J gene TRBJ2-3; D is tentatively TRBD1 or TRBD2 (7 bases each). Trimming removed 2 bases from V and 8 bases from J, with 20 bases in between. This CDR3 has 15 residues. Germline values: CDR1 SQVTM, CDR2 ANQGSEA. DNA for the CDR3: TGCAGCGTTGAATGGGCAGGGGGGGAAGGTGGTACGCAGTATTTT. Its translation: CSVEWAGGEGGTQYF.

The rearrangement joins TRBV5-1 to TRBJ2-1; 7 bases fit TRBD1. The length of the CDR3 is 14 residues. Germline V lookup: CDR1 SGHRS, CDR2 YFSETQ. Trimming cost V 5 bases and J 10 bases; bases outside gene matches: 12. This chain's CDR3 is CASSPGQILGEQFF. DNA for the CDR3: TGCGCCAGCAGTCCGGGACAGATCCTCGGGGAGCAGTTCTTC.

The chain couples TRBV29-1 to TRBJ2-5, with 7 bases identical to TRBD1. The germline V gene encodes CDR1 SQVTM and CDR2 ANQGSEA. The CDR3 is 12 residues long. V was clipped by 7 bases and J by 5 bases; unmatched bases: 7. CDR3 nucleotides: TGCAGCGGGGGGACAGCCGGTGAGACCCAGTACTTC. Translated: CSGGTAGETQYF. The complete variable domain, with remaining parts taken from reference TRBV29-1 and TRBJ2-5, reads SAVISQKPSRDICQRGTSLTIQCQVDSQVTMMFWYRQQPGQSLTLIATANQGSEATYESGFVIDKFPISRPNLTFSTLTVSNMSPEDSSIYLCSGGTAGETQYFGPGTRLLVL.